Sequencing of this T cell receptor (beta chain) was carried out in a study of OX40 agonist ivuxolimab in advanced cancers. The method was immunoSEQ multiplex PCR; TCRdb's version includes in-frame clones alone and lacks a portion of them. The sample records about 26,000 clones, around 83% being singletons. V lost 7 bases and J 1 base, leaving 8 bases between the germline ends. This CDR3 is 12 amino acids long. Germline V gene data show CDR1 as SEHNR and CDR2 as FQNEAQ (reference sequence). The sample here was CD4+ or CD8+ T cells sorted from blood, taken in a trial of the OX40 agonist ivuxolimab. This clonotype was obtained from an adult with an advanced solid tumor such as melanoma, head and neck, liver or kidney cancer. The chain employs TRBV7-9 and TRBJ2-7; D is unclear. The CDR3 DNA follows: TGTGCCAGCAATGGGGATTCCTACGAGCAGTACTTC. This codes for CASNGDSYEQYF.